Reported below is one TCR beta chain. This sample stems from a study of blood T cell repertoires in COVID-19. On the study more broadly: Acute-phase and convalescent COVID-19 samples originated in the United States, Italy and Spain. Nucleic acid was either cDNA or gDNA, and it came from T cells, B-cell-depleted T cells, or PBMCs.

How the authors handled the data: Scientists estimated how many nucleated cells there were by amplifying reference gene primers. Libraries were prepared by immunoSEQ multiplex PCR; TCRdb keeps only in-frame clonotypes and omits some of them. Clonal size and the V and J genes are those of that table, whereas D and trimming came from the DNA. The repertoire holds about 87,000 clones, with around 81% as singletons. The V and J ends lost 4 bases and 2 bases, in that order; junction bases with no gene match: 9. The CDR3 is 16 residues long. Per the germline V gene, CDR1 is MNHNS and CDR2 is SASEGT. Sequenced sample: peripheral blood. The source is a woman aged 70-85 years with acute or convalescent COVID-19. The rearrangement joins TRBV6-1 to TRBJ1-2; TRBD1 matches 8 bases. The CDR3 DNA is TGTGCCAGCAGTGTTGACACAGGGGGTTCCAACTATGGCTACACCTTC. Protein sequence: CASSVDTGGSNYGYTF.